Listed below are T cell receptor beta chains from one sample, sequenced in a study of T cells in Graves' hyperthyroidism and ophthalmopathy. A single record per CDR3 protein comes from TCRdb applying MiXCR to the multiplex PCR reads. The repertoire holds fewer than 700,000 distinct CDR3 sequences, about 17% seen once, with 3.8% in the top ten. The sequenced sample consisted of blood. The receptors originated from a woman in her thirties with Graves' hyperthyroidism. Both conserved end residues are part of each CDR3. A D gene is named only where the DNA matches it firmly. Part of the rows lack a size; the others show once, few, many or a class for expanded clones.

DNA,CDR3,V,size,D,J
TGTGCCAGCAGCTTTGGGGGGACAGGGGGATTAGTCACCTACGAGCAGTACTTC,CASSFGGTGGLVTYEQYF,TRBV7-2,.,TRBD1,TRBJ2-7
TGCAGTGCGCGGACGGTCACCCAGGATACGCAGTATTTT,CSARTVTQDTQYF,TRBV20-1,many,.,TRBJ2-3
TGTGCCAGCAGTTCCATGACACTCCCCTACGAGCAGTACTTC,CASSSMTLPYEQYF,TRBV27,few,.,TRBJ2-7
TGTGCCAGCAGACAAGGACAGGGCCCTGAAGCTTTCTTT,CASRQGQGPEAFF,TRBV27,.,TRBD1,TRBJ1-1
TGCGCCAGCAGCTGGGGGGACAGCGACGATACGCAGTATTTT,CASSWGDSDDTQYF,TRBV5-1,many,.,TRBJ2-3
TGTGCCAGCAGTGAGCCTGGACTAGCTCCCAATGAGCAGTTCTTC,CASSEPGLAPNEQFF,TRBV2,many,TRBD2,TRBJ2-1
TGTGCCAGCAGCTCTAATCCAGATACGCAGTATTTT,CASSSNPDTQYF,TRBV12-3/TRBV12-4,many,.,TRBJ2-3
TGTGCCAGCAGTGATTGGTTTGGGGGACAGGGCTACGAGCAGTACTTC,CASSDWFGGQGYEQYF,TRBV6-1,few,TRBD1,TRBJ2-7
TGTGCCAGCAGCGCTTCCTCCGGGACAGGGGACGTCGAGCAGTACTTC,CASSASSGTGDVEQYF,TRBV11-3,many,TRBD1,TRBJ2-7
TGTGCCAGTTCGACAGGGAGGACAGATACGCAGTATTTT,CASSTGRTDTQYF,TRBV28,many,.,TRBJ2-3
TGCAGTGCTAGAAAAGCGGGAGTAGCCAATGAGCAGTTCTTC,CSARKAGVANEQFF,TRBV20-1,.,TRBD2,TRBJ2-1
TGTGCCACCAGCAGAGTAGTGGGCAACGAGCAGTACTTC,CATSRVVGNEQYF,TRBV15,few,.,TRBJ2-7
TGTGCCAGCAGCGAGAGCGGGATCTCATCGAATGAGCAGTTCTTC,CASSESGISSNEQFF,TRBV9,.,TRBD2,TRBJ2-1
TGTGCCTGGAGACAGGCGTACAATGAGCAGTTCTTC,CAWRQAYNEQFF,TRBV30,many,.,TRBJ2-1
TGCGCCAGCAGCTTATTAGCAGAGTCCCCAGATACGCAGTATTTT,CASSLLAESPDTQYF,TRBV5-1,many,.,TRBJ2-3
TGCAGCGTTGTGACAGGATACTACGAGCAGTACTTC,CSVVTGYYEQYF,TRBV29-1,.,.,TRBJ2-7
TGTGCCAGCAGTTTACAACGCGGAAATACGCAGTATTTT,CASSLQRGNTQYF,TRBV12-3/TRBV12-4,few,.,TRBJ2-3
TGTGCCAGCATGGGGGGGGGGACCCAGTACTTC,CASMGGGTQYF,TRBV12-3/TRBV12-4,few,TRBD2,TRBJ2-5
TGCAGTGGAGCAGAGGGCCACAGCACAGATACGCAGTATTTT,CSGAEGHSTDTQYF,TRBV20-1,many,.,TRBJ2-3
TGCGCCAGCAGCTTAGTACGCGGGAGCAGTGAGCAGTTCTTC,CASSLVRGSSEQFF,TRBV5-1,many,TRBD2,TRBJ2-1
TGTGCCAGCTCACCGTCCAGGGGCATACTTACTGAAAAACTGTTTTTT,CASSPSRGILTEKLFF,TRBV18,.,.,TRBJ1-4
TGTGCCAGCAGCTTCCCACGGGATAACTATGGCTACACCTTC,CASSFPRDNYGYTF,TRBV7-2,many,.,TRBJ1-2
TGCAGTGCTAGTTCGGGGACAGGGACTGGCGAGCAGTACTTC,CSASSGTGTGEQYF,TRBV20-1,many,TRBD1,TRBJ2-7
TGTGCCAGCGGACAACTGGTGCATGAGCAGTTCTTC,CASGQLVHEQFF,TRBV6-2/TRBV6-3,many,.,TRBJ2-1
TGTGCCAGCAGCCCATTTAGTATTAGTCCGGGAATTAATTCACCCCTCCACTTT,CASSPFSISPGINSPLHF,TRBV12-3/TRBV12-4,few,.,TRBJ1-6
TGTGCCAGCAGTTTATCCGGCAGGGGCTATGGCTACACCTTC,CASSLSGRGYGYTF,TRBV27,few,.,TRBJ1-2
TGTGCCAGCAGCCCACGAGGGGACTATAATGAAAAACTGTTTTTT,CASSPRGDYNEKLFF,TRBV7-9,few,.,TRBJ1-4
TGCAGCGTTGAAGGTGACAGCGAGAACACCGGGGAGCTGTTTTTT,CSVEGDSENTGELFF,TRBV29-1,many,.,TRBJ2-2
TGTGCCAGCAGCCCTCTCCGGCAGGACAGCACAGATACGCAGTATTTT,CASSPLRQDSTDTQYF,TRBV3-1,many,.,TRBJ2-3
TGCGCCAGCTTCGGCACCCTGTACCAAGAGACCCAGTACTTC,CASFGTLYQETQYF,TRBV10-2,many,.,TRBJ2-5
TGCAGTGCTGGGGTCTTCAGGTTCTACAATGAGCAGTTCTTC,CSAGVFRFYNEQFF,TRBV20-1,.,.,TRBJ2-1
TGTGCCAGCATCGGACAGACGTTCCGGGAAAAACTGTTTTTT,CASIGQTFREKLFF,TRBV28,few,.,TRBJ1-4
TGTGCCAGCAGTGATGCCAGCTCAAAGACCCAGTACTTC,CASSDASSKTQYF,TRBV2,many,.,TRBJ2-5
TGCGCCAGCAGCCCCCGGGACAACTACAACAATGAGCAGTTCTTC,CASSPRDNYNNEQFF,TRBV4-1,few,.,TRBJ2-1
TGTGCCAGCAGTTCCGGGCCCCGCAATGAGCAGTTCTTC,CASSSGPRNEQFF,TRBV12-3/TRBV12-4,many,.,TRBJ2-1
TGTGCCAGCACCCTCGGACTAGCGGGAGATACGCAGTATTTT,CASTLGLAGDTQYF,TRBV7-2,many,TRBD2,TRBJ2-3
TGCAGCGTGGGGTTCCTAGGGAGCGGGAGTATGTTTAGGGTTTACAATGAGCAGTTCTTC,CSVGFLGSGSMFRVYNEQFF,TRBV29-1,once,TRBD2,TRBJ2-1
TGTGCCAGCAGCCCATTTAGGGCTAGCGGGAGCCCCATAAGACAGCAGTACTTC,CASSPFRASGSPIRQQYF,TRBV28,.,TRBD2,TRBJ2-7
TGTGCCAGCAGTGCCCCCGGGCAAGGTAATCAGCCCCAGCATTTT,CASSAPGQGNQPQHF,TRBV2,many,.,TRBJ1-5
TGCAGCGTTGAAGATGTCGGACTAGCGGGAGGAGGCACAGATACGCAGTATTTT,CSVEDVGLAGGGTDTQYF,TRBV29-1,.,TRBD2,TRBJ2-3
TGTGCCACCAGCAGGGCAGGGGGGCTCACTGAAGCTTTCTTT,CATSRAGGLTEAFF,TRBV15,many,TRBD1,TRBJ1-1
TGCAGTGCAGGACGATATAATTCACCCCTCCACTTT,CSAGRYNSPLHF,TRBV20-1,few,.,TRBJ1-6
TGTGCCAGCAGGGTGGGCAGATCAAATGAAAAACTGTTTTTT,CASRVGRSNEKLFF,TRBV27,.,.,TRBJ1-4
TGTGCCAGTCTACAGGGGAGGGAGGACTACGAGCAGTACTTC,CASLQGREDYEQYF,TRBV2,many,.,TRBJ2-7
TGTGCCACCAGCAGCGGGAGGGGAAAGCTGTTTTTT,CATSSGRGKLFF,TRBV15,.,TRBD2,TRBJ2-2
TGCAGTGCTAGAGATCCCCGGCAGGGGAATTGGAATTCACCCCTCCACTTT,CSARDPRQGNWNSPLHF,TRBV20-1,few,.,TRBJ1-6
TGCAGTGCCCCTCTAGCGGGCGGCTCCTACGAGCAGTACTTC,CSAPLAGGSYEQYF,TRBV20-1,many,TRBD2,TRBJ2-7
TGTGCCAGCAGTAGAATCGCTAGCGGACCCTCCTACGAGCAGTACTTC,CASSRIASGPSYEQYF,TRBV6-1,many,TRBD2,TRBJ2-7
TGTGCCAGCAGCGTCACGACAGGGGAAAGCTATGGCTACACCTTC,CASSVTTGESYGYTF,TRBV9,.,TRBD1,TRBJ1-2
TGCAGCGTTGAAGGCGGGGAGTGGGTTCGAGAGACCCAGTACTTC,CSVEGGEWVRETQYF,TRBV29-1,.,.,TRBJ2-5
TGTGCCAGCAGCCAAGGGACAGCAACAAACACTGAAGCTTTCTTT,CASSQGTATNTEAFF,TRBV4-2,few,.,TRBJ1-1
TGTGCCAGCAGCCACCGGGATGAAGCTTTCTTT,CASSHRDEAFF,TRBV3-1,many,.,TRBJ1-1
TGTGCCAGCAGTCCAGGGACAGGGTCGATGAATTCACCCCTCCACTTT,CASSPGTGSMNSPLHF,TRBV12-3/TRBV12-4,few,TRBD1,TRBJ1-6